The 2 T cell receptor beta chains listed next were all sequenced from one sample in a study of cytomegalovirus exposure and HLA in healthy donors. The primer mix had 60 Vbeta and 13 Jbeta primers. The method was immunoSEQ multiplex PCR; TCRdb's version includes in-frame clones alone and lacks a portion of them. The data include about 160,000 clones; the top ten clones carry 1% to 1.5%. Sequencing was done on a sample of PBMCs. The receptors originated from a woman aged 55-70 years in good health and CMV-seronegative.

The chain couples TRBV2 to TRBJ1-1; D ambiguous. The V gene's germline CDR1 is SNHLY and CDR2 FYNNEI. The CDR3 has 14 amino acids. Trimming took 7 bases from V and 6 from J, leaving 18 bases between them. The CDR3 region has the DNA TGTGCCAGCACTCAATCCACTACGAGAGCTGAAGCTTTCTTT. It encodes CASTQSTTRAEAFF. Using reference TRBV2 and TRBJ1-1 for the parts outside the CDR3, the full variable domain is EPEVTQTPSHQVTQMGQEVILRCVPISNHLYFYWYRQILGQKVEFLVSFYNNEISEKSEIFDDQFSVERPDGSNFTLKIRSTKLEDSAMYFCASTQSTTRAEAFFGQGTRLTVV.

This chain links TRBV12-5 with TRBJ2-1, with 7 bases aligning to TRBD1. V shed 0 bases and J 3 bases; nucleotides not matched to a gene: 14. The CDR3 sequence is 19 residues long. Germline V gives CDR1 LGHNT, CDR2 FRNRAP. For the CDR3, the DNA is TGTGCTAGTGGTTTGGTACTATTTGGTAGGGGGCGATTCTACAATGAGCAGTTCTTC. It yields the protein CASGLVLFGRGRFYNEQFF.